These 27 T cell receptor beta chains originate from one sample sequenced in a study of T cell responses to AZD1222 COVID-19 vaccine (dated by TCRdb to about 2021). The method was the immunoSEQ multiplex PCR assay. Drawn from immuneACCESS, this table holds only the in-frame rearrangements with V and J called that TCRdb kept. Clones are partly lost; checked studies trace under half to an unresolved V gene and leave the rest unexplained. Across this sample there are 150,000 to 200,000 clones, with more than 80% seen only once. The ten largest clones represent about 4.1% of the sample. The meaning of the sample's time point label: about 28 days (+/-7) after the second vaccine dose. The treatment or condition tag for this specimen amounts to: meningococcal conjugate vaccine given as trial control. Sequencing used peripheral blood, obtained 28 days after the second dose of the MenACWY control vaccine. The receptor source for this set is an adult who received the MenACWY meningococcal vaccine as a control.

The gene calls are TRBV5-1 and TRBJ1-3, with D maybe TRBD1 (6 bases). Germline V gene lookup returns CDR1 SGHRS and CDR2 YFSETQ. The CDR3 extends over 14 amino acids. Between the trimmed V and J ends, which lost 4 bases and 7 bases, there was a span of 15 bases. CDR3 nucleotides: TGCGCCAGCAGCCCCACAGGGTTTGGTAACACCATATATTTT. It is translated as CASSPTGFGNTIYF. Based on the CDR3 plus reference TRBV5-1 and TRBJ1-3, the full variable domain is KAGVTQTPRYLIKTRGQQVTLSCSPISGHRSVSWYQQTPGQGLQFLFEYFSETQRNKGNFPGRFSGRQFSNSRSEMNVSTLELGDSALYLCASSPTGFGNTIYFGEGSWLTVV.

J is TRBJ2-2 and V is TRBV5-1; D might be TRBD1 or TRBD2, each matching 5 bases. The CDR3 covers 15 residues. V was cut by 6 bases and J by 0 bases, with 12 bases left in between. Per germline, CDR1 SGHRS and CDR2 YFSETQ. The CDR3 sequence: CASIRDGSNTGELFF. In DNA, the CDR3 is TGCGCCAGCATTCGGGACGGATCGAACACCGGGGAGCTGTTTTTT.

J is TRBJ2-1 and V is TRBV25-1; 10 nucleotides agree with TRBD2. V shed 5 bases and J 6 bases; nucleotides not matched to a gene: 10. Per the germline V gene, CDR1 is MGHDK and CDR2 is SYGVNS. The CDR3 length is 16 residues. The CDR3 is CASSQILAGASNEQFF. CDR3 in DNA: TGTGCCAGCAGTCAAATTCTAGCGGGAGCAAGCAATGAGCAGTTCTTC.

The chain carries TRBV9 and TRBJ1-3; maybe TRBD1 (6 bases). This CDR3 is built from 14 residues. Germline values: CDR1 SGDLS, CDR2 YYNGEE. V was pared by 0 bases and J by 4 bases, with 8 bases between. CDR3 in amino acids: CASSVGTEGNTIYF. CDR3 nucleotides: TGTGCCAGCAGCGTAGGGACAGAGGGAAACACCATATATTTT.

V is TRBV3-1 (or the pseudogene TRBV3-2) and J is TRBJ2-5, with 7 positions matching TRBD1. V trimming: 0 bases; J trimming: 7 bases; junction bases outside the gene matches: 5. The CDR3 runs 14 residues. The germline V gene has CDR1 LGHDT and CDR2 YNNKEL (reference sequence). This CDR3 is CASSQEGPGGTQYF. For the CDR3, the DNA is TGTGCCAGCAGCCAAGAGGGGCCAGGGGGGACCCAGTACTTC.

The CDR3 DNA is TGTGCCAGCAGCTTGTTGACAGGGGATCAGCCCCAGCATTTT. Its protein is CASSLLTGDQPQHF. V gene TRBV5-5 combines with J gene TRBJ1-5; 8 bases agree with TRBD1. Germline CDR1 SGHKS, CDR2 YYEKEE (reference sequence). J gave up 5 bases and V 1 base, and 2 bases lay outside the gene matches. The CDR3 consists of 14 residues.

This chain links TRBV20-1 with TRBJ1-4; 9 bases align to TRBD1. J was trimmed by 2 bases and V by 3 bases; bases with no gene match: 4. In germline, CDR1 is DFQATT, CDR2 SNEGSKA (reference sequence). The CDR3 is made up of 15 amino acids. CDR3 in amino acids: CSASRTGVTNEKLFF. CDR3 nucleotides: TGCAGTGCTAGTAGGACAGGGGTTACTAATGAAAAACTGTTTTTT.

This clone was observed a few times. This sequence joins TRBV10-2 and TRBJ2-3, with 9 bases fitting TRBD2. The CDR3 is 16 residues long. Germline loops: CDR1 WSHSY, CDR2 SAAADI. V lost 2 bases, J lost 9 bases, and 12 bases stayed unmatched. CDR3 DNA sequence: TGCGCCAGCAGTGAGATGAGGCTAGCGGGAATGGAGACGCAGTATTTT. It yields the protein CASSEMRLAGMETQYF.

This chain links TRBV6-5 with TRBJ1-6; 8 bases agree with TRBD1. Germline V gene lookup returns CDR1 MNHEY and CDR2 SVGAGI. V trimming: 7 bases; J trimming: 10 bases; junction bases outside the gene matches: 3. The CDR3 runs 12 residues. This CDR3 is CASNGQGSPLHF. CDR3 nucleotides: TGTGCCAGCAACGGACAGGGATCACCCCTCCACTTT.

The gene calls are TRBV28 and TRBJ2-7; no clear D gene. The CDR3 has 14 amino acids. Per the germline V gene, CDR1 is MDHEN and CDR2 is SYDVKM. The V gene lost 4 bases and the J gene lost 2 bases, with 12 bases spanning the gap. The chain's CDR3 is CASSSRRAPYEQYF. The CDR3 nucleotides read TGTGCCAGCAGTTCCCGGAGAGCCCCCTACGAGCAGTACTTC.

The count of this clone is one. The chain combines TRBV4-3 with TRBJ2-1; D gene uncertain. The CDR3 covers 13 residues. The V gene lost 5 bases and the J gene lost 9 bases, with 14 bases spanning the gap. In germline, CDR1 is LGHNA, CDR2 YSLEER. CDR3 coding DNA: TGCGCCAGCAGCGCCCAAAGGCGAGGTGAGCAGTTCTTC. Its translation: CASSAQRRGEQFF.

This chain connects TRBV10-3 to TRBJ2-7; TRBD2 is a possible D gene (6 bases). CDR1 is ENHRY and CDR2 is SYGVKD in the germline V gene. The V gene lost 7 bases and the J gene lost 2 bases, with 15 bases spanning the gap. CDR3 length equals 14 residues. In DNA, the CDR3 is TGTGCCATCACCAACGGAGGGGAGACCTACGAGCAGTACTTC. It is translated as CAITNGGETYEQYF.

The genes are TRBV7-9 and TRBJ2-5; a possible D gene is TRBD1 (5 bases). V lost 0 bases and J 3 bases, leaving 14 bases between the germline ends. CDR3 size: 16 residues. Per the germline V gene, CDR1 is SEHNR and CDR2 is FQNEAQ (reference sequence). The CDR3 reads CASSLAQGKGEETQYF. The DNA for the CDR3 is TGTGCCAGCAGCTTAGCGCAGGGAAAAGGTGAAGAGACCCAGTACTTC.

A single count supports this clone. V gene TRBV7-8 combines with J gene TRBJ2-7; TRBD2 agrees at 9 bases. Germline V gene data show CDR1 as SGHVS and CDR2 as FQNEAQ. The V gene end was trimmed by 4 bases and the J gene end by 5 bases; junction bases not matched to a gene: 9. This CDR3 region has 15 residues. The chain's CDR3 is CASSSLAGAGHEQYF. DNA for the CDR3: TGTGCCAGCAGCTCCTTAGCGGGAGCGGGCCACGAGCAGTACTTC.

CDR3 region: CASGGGQGNFYEQYF. CDR3 nucleotides: TGTGCCAGCGGGGGAGGACAGGGAAACTTCTACGAGCAGTACTTC. The V gene is TRBV14, the J gene TRBJ2-7, with TRBD1 matching over 8 bases. Germline V gene sequence: CDR1 SGHDN, CDR2 FVKESK. Trimming at V came to 8 bases and at J to 3 bases, leaving 12 bases not matched to a gene. The CDR3 is made up of 15 amino acids.

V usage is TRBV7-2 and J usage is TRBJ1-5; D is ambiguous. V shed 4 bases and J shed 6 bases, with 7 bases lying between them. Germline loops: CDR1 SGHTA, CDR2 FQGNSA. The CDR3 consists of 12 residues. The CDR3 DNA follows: TGTGCCAGCAGCTCCTCCGGTCAGCCCCAGCATTTT. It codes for CASSSSGQPQHF.

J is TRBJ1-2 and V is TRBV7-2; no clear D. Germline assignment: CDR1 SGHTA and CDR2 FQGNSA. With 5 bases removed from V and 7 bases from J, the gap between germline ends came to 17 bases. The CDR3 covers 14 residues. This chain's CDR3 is CASSPARSGGGYTF. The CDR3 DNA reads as TGTGCCAGCAGCCCGGCCCGAAGTGGTGGTGGCTACACCTTC.

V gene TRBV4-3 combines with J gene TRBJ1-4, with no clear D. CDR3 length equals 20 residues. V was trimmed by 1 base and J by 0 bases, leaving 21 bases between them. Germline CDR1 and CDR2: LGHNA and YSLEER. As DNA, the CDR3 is TGCGCCAGCAGCCAAGGTATCCTTGGCGGGCTGGAAGCAACTAATGAAAAACTGTTTTTT. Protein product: CASSQGILGGLEATNEKLFF.

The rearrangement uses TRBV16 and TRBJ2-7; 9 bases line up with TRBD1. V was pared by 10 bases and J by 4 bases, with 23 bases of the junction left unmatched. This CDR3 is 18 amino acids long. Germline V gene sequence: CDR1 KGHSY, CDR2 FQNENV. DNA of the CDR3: TGTGCCACCTCCCCTCCAATTAGTCCCGACAGGGGGTGGTACGAGCAGTACTTC. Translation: CATSPPISPDRGWYEQYF. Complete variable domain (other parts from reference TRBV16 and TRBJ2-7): GEEVAQTPKHLVRGEGQKAKLYCAPIKGHSYVFWYQQVLKNEFKFLISFQNENVFDETGMPKERFSAKCLPNSPCSLEIQATKLEDSAVYFCATSPPISPDRGWYEQYFGPGTRLTVT.

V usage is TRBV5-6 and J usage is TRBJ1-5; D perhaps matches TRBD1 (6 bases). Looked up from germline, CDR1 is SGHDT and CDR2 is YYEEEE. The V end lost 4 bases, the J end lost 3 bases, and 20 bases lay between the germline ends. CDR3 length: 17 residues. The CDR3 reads CASSPWGRSGDNQPQHF. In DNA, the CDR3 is TGTGCCAGCAGCCCGTGGGGGAGGTCAGGGGACAATCAGCCCCAGCATTTT.

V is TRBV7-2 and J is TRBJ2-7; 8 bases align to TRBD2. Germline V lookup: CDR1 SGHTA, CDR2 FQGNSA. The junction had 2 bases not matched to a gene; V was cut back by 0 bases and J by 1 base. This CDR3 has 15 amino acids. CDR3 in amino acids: CASSLAAGASYEQYF. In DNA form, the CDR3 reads TGTGCCAGCAGCTTAGCAGCGGGGGCTTCCTACGAGCAGTACTTC.

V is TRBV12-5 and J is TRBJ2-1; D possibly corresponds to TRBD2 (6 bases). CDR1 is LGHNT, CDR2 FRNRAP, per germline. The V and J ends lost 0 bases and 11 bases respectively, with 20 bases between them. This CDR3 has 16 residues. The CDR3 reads CASGLVRDWRKRQQFF. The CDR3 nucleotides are TGTGCTAGTGGTTTGGTACGGGACTGGAGGAAACGACAGCAGTTCTTC.

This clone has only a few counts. CDR3 region: CASSFSLAGGEQYF. The CDR3 DNA reads TGTGCCAGCAGTTTTTCACTAGCGGGGGGCGAGCAGTACTTC. This chain links TRBV27 with TRBJ2-7, with TRBD2 matching 12 bases. Germline lookup yields CDR1 MNHEY and CDR2 SMNVEV (reference sequence). V gave up 3 bases and J gave up 6 bases; unmatched junction bases: 3. The CDR3 spans 14 residues.

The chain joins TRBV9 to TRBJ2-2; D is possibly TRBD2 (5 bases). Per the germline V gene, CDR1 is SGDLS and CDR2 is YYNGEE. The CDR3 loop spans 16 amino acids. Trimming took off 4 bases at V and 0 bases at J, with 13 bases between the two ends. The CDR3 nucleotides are TGTGCCAGCAGCAATCCCAGACTAACGAACACCGGGGAGCTGTTTTTT. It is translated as CASSNPRLTNTGELFF.

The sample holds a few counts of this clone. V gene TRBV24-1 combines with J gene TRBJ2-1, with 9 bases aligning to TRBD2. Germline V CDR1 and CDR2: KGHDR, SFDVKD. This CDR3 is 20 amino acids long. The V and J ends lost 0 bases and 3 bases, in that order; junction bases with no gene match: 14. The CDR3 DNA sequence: TGTGCCACCAGTGATTTGCGAGGCGGGAGGGCCCTCGGAGACTACAATGAGCAGTTCTTC. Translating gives CATSDLRGGRALGDYNEQFF.

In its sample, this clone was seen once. CDR3 sequence reads: CASSSGQGTNEQYF. The DNA of the CDR3 is TGTGCCAGCAGTTCGGGACAGGGGACCAACGAGCAGTACTTC. This sequence joins TRBV28 and TRBJ2-7, with 10 bases lining up with TRBD1. CDR3 length equals 14 residues. CDR1 and CDR2 (germline): MDHEN, SYDVKM. V was clipped by 4 bases and J by 5 bases; unmatched bases: 5.

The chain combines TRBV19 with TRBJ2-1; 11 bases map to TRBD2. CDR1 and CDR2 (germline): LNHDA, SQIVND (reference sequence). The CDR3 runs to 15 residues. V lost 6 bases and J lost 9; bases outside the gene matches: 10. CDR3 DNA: TGTGCCAGTAGCCAAACTAGCGGGAGTGGGGTTGAGCAGTTCTTC. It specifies CASSQTSGSGVEQFF. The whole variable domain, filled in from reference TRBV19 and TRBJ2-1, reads DGGITQSPKYLFRKEGQNVTLSCEQNLNHDAMYWYRQDPGQGLRLIYYSQIVNDFQKGDIAEGYSVSREKKESFPLTVTSAQKNPTAFYLCASSQTSGSGVEQFFGPGTRLTVL.